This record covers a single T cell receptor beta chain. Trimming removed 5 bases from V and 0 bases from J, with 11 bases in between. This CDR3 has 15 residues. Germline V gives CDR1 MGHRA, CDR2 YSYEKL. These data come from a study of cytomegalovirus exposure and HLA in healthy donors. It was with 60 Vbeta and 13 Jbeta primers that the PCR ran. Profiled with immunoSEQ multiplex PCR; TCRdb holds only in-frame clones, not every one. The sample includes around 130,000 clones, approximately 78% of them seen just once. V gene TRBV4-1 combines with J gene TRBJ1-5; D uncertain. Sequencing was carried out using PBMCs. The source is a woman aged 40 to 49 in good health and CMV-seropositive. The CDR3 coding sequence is TGCGCCAGCAGCTACGGGATTAATAGCAATCAGCCCCAGCATTTT. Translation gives CASSYGINSNQPQHF.